The source of this TCR beta chain is a study of T cell responses to AZD1222 COVID-19 vaccine. The assay was immunoSEQ multiplex PCR, and TCRdb's table has in-frame clones only and misses some. The top ten clones hold under 4.5% of a sample with about 100,000 clones, 80% to 90% of them seen once. The receptor's source is an adult in good health. The starting material was peripheral blood, obtained on day 0 of MenACWY control vaccination.

The DNA for the CDR3 is TGTGCCAGCAGGGGGACAGTGAACTACGAGCAGTACTTC. Residues: CASRGTVNYEQYF. V usage is TRBV27 and J usage is TRBJ2-7, with 7 bases matching TRBD1. Germline assignment: CDR1 MNHEY and CDR2 SMNVEV (reference sequence). The CDR3 is made up of 13 amino acids. Trimming at V came to 6 bases and at J to 3 bases, leaving 5 bases not matched to a gene.